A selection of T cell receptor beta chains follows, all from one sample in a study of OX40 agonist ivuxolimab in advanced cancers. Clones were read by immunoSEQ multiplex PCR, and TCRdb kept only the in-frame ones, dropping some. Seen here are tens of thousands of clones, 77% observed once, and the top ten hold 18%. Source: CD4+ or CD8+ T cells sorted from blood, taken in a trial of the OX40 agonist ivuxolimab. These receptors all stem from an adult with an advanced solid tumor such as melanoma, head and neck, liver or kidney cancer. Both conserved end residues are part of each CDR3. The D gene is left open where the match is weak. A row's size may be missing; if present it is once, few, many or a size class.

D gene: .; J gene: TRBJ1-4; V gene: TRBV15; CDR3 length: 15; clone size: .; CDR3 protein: CATSRPQSTNEKLFF; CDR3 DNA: TGTGCCACCAGCAGACCACAGTCAACTAATGAAAAACTGTTTTTT
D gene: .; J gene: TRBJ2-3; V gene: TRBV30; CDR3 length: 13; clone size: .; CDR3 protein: CAWSPFSADTQYF; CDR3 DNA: TGTGCCTGGAGTCCGTTTAGCGCCGATACGCAGTATTTT
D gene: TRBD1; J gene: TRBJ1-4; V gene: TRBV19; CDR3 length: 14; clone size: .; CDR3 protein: CASSLQGARRELFF; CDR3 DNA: TGTGCCAGTAGTCTCCAGGGGGCCCGTAGGGAACTGTTTTTT
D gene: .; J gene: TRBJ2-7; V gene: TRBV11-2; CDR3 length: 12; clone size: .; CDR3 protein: CASSLGLNEQYF; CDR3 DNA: TGTGCCAGCAGCCTCGGATTAAACGAGCAGTACTTC
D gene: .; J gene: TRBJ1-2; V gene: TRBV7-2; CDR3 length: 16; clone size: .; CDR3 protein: CASSPGVQAFNYGYTF; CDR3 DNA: TGTGCCAGCAGCCCAGGCGTACAGGCCTTTAACTATGGCTACACCTTC
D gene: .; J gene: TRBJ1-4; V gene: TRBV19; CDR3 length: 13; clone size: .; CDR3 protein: CASRDGRGEKLFF; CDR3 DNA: TGTGCCAGTAGGGACGGACGGGGTGAAAAACTGTTTTTT
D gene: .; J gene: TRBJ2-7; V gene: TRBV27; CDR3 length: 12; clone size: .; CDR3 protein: CASSSPVGEQYF; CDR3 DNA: TGTGCCAGCAGTTCTCCAGTTGGCGAGCAGTACTTC
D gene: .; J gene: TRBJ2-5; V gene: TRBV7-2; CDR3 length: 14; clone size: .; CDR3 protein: CASSLRQGRETQYF; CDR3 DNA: TGTGCCAGCAGCTTAAGGCAGGGGAGGGAGACCCAGTACTTC
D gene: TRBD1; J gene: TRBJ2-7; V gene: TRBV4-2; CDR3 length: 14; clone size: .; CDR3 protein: CASSRDRGPYEQYF; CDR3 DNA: TGTGCCAGCAGCCGGGACAGGGGGCCCTACGAGCAGTACTTC
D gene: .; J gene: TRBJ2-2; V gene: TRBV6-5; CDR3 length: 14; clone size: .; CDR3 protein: CASSYSQGSGELFF; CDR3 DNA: TGTGCCAGCAGTTACTCACAGGGATCCGGGGAGCTGTTTTTT
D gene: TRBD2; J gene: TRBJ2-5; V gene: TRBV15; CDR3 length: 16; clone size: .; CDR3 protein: CATSRDPGGFQETQYF; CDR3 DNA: TGTGCCACCAGCAGAGATCCCGGGGGGTTCCAAGAGACCCAGTACTTC
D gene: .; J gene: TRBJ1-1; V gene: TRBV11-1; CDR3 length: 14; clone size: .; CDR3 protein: CASSLGGSNTEAFF; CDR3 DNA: TGTGCCAGCAGCTTAGGGGGATCGAACACTGAAGCTTTCTTT
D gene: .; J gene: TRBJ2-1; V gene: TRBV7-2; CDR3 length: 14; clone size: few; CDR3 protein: CASSLGQVGNEQFF; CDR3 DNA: TGTGCCAGCAGCTTAGGCCAGGTTGGCAATGAGCAGTTCTTC
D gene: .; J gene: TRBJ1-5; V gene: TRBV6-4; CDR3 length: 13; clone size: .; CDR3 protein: CASSDDGNQPQHF; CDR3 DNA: TGTGCCAGCAGTGACGATGGGAATCAGCCCCAGCATTTT
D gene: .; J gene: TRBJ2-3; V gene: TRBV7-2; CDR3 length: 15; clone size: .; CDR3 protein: CASSLAGLRTDTQYF; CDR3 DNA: TGTGCCAGCAGCTTAGCCGGACTTCGCACAGATACGCAGTATTTT
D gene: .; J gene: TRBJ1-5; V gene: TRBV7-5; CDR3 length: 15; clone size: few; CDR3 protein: CARSRGGQINQPQHF; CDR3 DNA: TGTGCCAGAAGCCGAGGCGGGCAGATAAATCAGCCCCAGCATTTT
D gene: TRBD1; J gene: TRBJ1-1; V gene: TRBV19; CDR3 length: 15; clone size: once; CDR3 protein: CASSFPGTANTEAFF; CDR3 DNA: TGTGCCAGTAGTTTCCCAGGGACAGCCAACACTGAAGCTTTCTTT
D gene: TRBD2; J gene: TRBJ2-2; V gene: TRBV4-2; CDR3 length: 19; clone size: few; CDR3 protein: CASSPGEASGGLNTGELFF; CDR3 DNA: TGTGCCAGCAGCCCCGGGGAGGCTAGCGGGGGACTGAACACCGGGGAGCTGTTTTTT
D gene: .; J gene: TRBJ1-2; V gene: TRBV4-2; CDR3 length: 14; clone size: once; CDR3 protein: CASSQSQDSNGYTF; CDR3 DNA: TGTGCCAGCAGCCAAAGTCAGGATAGTAATGGCTACACCTTC
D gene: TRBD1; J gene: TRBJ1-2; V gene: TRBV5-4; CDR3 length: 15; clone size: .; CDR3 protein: CASSLRQGAVYGYTF; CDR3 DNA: TGTGCCAGCAGCTTAAGGCAGGGGGCCGTCTATGGCTACACCTTC
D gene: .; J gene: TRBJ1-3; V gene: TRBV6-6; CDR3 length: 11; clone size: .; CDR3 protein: CASSQGGTIYF; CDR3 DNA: TGTGCCAGCAGCCAAGGGGGGACCATATATTTT
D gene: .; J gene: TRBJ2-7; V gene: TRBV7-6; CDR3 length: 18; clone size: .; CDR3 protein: CASSLVVDGASSSYEQYF; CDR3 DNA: TGTGCCAGCAGCTTAGTGGTTGATGGGGCCTCGAGCTCCTACGAGCAGTACTTC
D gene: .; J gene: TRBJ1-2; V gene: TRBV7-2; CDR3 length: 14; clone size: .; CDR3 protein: CASSLLGRDYGYTF; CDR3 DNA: TGTGCCAGCAGCTTATTAGGGAGGGACTATGGCTACACCTTC
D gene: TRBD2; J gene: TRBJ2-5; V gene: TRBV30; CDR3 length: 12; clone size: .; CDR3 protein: CTWHYSGGAQYF; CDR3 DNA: TGTACCTGGCACTATAGCGGGGGGGCCCAGTACTTC
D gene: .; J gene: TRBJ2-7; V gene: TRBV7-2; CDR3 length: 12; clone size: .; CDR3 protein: CASSLTSYEQYF; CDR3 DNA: TGTGCCAGCAGCTTAACCTCCTACGAGCAGTACTTC
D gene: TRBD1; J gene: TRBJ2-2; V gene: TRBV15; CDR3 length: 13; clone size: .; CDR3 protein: CATGQGHTGELFF; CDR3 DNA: TGTGCCACCGGACAGGGGCACACCGGGGAGCTGTTTTTT
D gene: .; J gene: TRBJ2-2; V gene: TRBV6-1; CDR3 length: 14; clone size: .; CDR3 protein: CASSLEGYTGELFF; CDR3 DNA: TGTGCCAGCAGCCTAGAAGGATACACCGGGGAGCTGTTTTTT
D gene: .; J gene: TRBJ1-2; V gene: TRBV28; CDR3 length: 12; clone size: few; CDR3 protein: CASSSGAYGYTF; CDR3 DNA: TGTGCCAGCAGTTCAGGCGCCTATGGCTACACCTTC
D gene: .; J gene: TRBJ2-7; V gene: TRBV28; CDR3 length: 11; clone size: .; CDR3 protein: CASNFRGEQYF; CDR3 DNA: TGTGCCAGCAACTTTAGGGGTGAGCAGTACTTC
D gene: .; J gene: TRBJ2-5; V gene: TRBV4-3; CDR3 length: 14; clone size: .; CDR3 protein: CASSLGLGRETQYF; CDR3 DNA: TGCGCCAGCAGCCTGGGACTGGGGAGAGAGACCCAGTACTTC
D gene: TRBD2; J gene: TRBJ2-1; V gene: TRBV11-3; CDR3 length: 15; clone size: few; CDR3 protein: CASSLDGLAGREQFF; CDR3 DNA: TGTGCCAGCAGCTTAGACGGACTAGCGGGAAGAGAGCAGTTCTTC
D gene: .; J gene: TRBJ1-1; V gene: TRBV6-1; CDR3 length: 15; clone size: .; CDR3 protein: CASSVSGTVAFEAFF; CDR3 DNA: TGTGCCAGCAGTGTATCAGGGACGGTGGCTTTTGAAGCTTTCTTT
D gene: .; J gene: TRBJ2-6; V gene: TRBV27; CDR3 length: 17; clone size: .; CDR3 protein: CASSYREGGSGANVLTF; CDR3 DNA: TGTGCCAGCAGTTACAGGGAAGGCGGGTCTGGGGCCAACGTCCTGACTTTC
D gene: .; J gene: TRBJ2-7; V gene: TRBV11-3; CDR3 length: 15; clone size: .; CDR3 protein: CASSYNRVSSYEQYF; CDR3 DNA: TGTGCCAGCAGCTATAACAGGGTGAGCTCCTACGAGCAGTACTTC
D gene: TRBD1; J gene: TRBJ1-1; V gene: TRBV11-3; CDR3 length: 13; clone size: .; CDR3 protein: CASSLMGTGPAFF; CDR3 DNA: TGTGCCAGCAGCTTAATGGGGACAGGCCCAGCTTTCTTT
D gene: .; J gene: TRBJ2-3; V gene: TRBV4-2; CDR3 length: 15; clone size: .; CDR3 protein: CASSLAWGGTDTQYF; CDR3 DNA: TGTGCCAGCAGCTTGGCGTGGGGTGGCACAGATACGCAGTATTTT
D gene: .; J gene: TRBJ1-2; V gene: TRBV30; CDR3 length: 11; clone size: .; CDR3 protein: CASFSEGGYTF; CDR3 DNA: TGTGCCTCGTTTTCGGAAGGTGGCTACACCTTC
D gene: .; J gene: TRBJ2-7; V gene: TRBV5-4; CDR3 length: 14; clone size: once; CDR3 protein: CASSLEGLSYEQYF; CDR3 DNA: TGTGCCAGCAGCTTGGAAGGGTTGTCCTACGAGCAGTACTTC
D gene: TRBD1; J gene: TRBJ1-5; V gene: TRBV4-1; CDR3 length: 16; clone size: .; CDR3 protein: CASSPKGQVGNQPQHF; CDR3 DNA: TGCGCCAGCAGCCCTAAGGGACAGGTGGGCAATCAGCCCCAGCATTTT
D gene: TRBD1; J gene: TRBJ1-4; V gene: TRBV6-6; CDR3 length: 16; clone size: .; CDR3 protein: CASSLGQTTTNEKLFF; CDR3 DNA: TGTGCCAGCAGTTTGGGACAGACCACAACTAATGAAAAACTGTTTTTT
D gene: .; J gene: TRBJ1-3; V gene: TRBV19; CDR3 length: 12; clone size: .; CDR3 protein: CASSLSGNTIYF; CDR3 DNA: TGTGCCAGTTCACTTTCCGGAAACACCATATATTTT
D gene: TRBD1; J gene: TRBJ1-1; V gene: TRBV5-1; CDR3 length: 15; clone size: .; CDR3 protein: CASSSIPGGNTEAFF; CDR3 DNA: TGCGCCAGCAGCTCAATTCCAGGGGGGAACACTGAAGCTTTCTTT
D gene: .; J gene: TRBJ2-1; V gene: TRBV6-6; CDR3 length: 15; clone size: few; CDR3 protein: CASSLGRISYNEQFF; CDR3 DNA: TGTGCCAGCAGTTTGGGGAGGATCTCCTACAATGAGCAGTTCTTC
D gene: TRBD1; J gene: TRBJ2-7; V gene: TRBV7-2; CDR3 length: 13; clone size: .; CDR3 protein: CASSTTTGLEQYF; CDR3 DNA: TGTGCCAGCAGCACCACGACAGGGCTCGAGCAGTACTTC
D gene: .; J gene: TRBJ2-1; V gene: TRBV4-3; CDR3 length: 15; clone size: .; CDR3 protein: CASSQDWASGDEQFF; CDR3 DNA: TGCGCCAGCAGCCAAGATTGGGCTAGTGGCGATGAGCAGTTCTTC
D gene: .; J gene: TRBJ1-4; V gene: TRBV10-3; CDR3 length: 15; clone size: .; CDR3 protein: CAISESGRGKEKLFF; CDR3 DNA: TGTGCCATCAGTGAGTCTGGCAGGGGCAAAGAAAAACTGTTTTTT